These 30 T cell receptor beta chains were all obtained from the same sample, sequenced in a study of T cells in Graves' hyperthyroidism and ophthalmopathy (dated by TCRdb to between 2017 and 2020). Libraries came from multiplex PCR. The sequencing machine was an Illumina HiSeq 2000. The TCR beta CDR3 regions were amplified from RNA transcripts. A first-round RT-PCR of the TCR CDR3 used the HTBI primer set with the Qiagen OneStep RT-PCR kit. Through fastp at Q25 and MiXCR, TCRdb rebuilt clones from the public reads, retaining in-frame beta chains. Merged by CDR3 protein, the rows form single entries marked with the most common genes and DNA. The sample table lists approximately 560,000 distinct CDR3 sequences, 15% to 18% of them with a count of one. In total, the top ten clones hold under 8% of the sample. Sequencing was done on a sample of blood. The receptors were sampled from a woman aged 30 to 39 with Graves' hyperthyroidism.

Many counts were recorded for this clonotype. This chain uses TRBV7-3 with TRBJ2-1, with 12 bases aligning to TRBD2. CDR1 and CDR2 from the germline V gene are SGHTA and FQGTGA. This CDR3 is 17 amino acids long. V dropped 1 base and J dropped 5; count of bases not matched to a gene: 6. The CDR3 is CASSLNLAGGPDNEQFF. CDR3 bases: TGTGCCAGCAGCTTAAACCTAGCGGGAGGGCCAGACAATGAGCAGTTCTTC.

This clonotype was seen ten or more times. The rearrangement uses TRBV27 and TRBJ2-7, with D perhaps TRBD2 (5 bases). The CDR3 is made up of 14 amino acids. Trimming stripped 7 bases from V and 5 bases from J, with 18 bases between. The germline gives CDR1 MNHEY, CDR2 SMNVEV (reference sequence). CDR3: CASMGKLAGDEQYF. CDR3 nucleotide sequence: TGTGCCAGCATGGGTAAGCTAGCTGGGGACGAGCAGTACTTC.

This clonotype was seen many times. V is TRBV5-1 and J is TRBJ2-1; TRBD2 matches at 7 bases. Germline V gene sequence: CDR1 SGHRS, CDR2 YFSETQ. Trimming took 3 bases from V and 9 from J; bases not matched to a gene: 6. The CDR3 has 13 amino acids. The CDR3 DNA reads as TGCGCCAGCAGCTATGCGGGAGATGGTGAGCAGTTCTTC. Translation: CASSYAGDGEQFF.

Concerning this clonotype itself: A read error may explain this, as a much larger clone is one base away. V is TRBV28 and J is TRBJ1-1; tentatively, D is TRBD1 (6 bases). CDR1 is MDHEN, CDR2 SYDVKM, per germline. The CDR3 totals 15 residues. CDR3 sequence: CANSSRDTLNTEAFF. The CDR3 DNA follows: TGTGCCAACAGTTCTCGGGACACTTTGAACACTGAAGCTTTCTTT.

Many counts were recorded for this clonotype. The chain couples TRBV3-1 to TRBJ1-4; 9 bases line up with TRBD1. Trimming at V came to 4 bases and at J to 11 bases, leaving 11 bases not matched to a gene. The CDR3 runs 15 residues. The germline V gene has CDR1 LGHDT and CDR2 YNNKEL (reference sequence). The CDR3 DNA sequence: TGTGCCAGCAGCCTTCAACCGGGACAGGGAGGCAAACTGTTTTTT. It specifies CASSLQPGQGGKLFF.

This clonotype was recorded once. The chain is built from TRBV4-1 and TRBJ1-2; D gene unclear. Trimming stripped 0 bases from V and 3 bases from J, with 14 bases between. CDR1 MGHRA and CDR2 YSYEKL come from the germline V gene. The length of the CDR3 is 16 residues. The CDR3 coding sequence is TGCGCCAGCAGCCAAGATTCCCAGGAAAAATACTATGGCTACACCTTC. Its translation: CASSQDSQEKYYGYTF.

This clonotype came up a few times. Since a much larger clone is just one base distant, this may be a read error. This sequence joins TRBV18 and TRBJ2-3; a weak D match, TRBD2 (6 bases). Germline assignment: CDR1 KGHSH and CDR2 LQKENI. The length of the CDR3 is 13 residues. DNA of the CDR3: TGTCCCAGCTTGGGACTTAGCACAGATACGCAGTATTTT. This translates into CPSLGLSTDTQYF.

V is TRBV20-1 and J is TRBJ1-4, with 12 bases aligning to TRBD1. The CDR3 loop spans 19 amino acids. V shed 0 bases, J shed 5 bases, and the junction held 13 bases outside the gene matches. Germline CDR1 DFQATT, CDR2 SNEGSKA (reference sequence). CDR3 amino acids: CSARDPGQGAFSPNEKLFF. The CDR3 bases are TGCAGTGCTAGAGATCCGGGACAGGGGGCGTTTAGCCCGAATGAAAAACTGTTTTTT.

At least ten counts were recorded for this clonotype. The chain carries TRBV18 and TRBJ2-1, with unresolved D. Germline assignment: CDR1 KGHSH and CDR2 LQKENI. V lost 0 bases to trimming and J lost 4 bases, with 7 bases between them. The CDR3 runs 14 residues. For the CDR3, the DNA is TGTGCCAGCTCACCACCGGCCAAGTACAATGAGCAGTTCTTC. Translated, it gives CASSPPAKYNEQFF.

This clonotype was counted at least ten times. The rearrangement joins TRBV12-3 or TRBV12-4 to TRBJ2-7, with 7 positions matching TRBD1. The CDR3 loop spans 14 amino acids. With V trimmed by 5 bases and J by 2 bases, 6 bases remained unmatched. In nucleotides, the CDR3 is TGTGCCAGCAGTCCTCCGGACAGGCCCTACGAGCAGTACTTC. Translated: CASSPPDRPYEQYF.

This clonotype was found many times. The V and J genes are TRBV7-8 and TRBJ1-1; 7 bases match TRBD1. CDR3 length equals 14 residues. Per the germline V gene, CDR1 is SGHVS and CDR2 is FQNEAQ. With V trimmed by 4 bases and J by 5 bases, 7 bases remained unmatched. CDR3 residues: CASSSETGRTEAFF. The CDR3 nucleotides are TGTGCCAGCAGCTCAGAGACAGGGAGGACTGAAGCTTTCTTT.

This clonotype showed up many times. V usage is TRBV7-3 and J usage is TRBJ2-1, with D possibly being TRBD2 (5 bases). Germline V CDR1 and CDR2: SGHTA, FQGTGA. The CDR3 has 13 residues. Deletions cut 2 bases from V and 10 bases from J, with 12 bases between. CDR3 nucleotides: TGTGCCAGCAGCTTAGGTAGCGAGAACGAGCAGTTCTTC. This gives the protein CASSLGSENEQFF.

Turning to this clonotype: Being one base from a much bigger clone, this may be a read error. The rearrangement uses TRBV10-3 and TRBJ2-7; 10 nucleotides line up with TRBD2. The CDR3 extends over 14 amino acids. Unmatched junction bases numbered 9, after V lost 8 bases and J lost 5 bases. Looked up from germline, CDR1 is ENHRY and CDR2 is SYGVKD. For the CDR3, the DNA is TGTGCCATCGGGAGCGGGAGGGCCGGGCACGAGCAGTACTTC. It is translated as CAIGSGRAGHEQYF.

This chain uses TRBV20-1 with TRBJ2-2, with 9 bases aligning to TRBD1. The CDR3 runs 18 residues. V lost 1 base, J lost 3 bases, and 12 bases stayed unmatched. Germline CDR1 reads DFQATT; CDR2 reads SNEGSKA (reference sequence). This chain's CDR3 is CSARATGGRVVHTGELFF. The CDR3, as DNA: TGCAGTGCTAGAGCGACAGGGGGGCGGGTGGTGCACACCGGGGAGCTGTTTTTT.

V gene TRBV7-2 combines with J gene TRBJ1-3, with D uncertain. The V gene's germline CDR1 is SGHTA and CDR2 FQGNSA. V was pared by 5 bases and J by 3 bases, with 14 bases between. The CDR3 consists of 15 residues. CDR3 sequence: CASSISDSDGNTIYF. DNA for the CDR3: TGTGCCAGCAGCATTTCGGACTCAGATGGAAACACCATATATTTT.

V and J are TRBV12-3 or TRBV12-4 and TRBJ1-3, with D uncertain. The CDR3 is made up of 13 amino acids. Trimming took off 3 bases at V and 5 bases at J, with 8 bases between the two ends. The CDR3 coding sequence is TGTGCCAGCAGTTTGCCCTCAAGAAACACCATATATTTT. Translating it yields CASSLPSRNTIYF.

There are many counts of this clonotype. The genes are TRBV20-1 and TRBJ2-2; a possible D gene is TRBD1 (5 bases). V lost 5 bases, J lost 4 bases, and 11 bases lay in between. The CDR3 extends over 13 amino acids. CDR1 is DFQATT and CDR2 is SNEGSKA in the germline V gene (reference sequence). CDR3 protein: CSAGAGPTGELFF. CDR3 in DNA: TGCAGTGCTGGGGCCGGCCCCACCGGGGAGCTGTTTTTT.

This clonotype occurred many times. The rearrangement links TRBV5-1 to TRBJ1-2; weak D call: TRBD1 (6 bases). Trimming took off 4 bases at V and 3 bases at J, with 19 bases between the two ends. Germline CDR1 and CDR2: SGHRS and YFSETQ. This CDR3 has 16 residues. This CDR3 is CASSRSSGAVDYGYTF. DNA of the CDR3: TGCGCCAGCAGCAGGAGCTCAGGGGCAGTTGACTATGGCTACACCTTC.

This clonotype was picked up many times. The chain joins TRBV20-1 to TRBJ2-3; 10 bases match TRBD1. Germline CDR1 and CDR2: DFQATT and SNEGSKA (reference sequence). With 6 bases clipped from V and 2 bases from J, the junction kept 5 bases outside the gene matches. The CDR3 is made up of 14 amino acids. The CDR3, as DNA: TGCAGTGCCACAGGGACAGGGGCCACAGATACGCAGTATTTT. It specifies CSATGTGATDTQYF.

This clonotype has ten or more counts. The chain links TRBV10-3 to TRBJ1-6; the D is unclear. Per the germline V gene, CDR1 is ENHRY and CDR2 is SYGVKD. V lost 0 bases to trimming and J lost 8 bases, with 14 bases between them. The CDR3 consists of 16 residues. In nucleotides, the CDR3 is TGTGCCATCAGTGAGTCGGGGAGGACCGGACATTCACCCCTCCACTTT. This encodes CAISESGRTGHSPLHF.

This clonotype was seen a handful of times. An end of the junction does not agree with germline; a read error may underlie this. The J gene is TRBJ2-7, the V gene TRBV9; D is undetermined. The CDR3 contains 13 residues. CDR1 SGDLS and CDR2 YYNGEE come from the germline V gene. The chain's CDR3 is CASSVSKSYVQYF. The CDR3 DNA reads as TGTGCCAGCAGTGTTTCGAAGTCCTACGTGCAGTACTTC.

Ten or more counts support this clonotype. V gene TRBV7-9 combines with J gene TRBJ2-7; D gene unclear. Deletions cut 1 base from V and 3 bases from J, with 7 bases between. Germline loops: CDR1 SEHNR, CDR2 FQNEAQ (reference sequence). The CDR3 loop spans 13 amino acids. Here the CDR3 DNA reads TGTGCCAGCAGCTTAGAGGTCAGCTACGAGCAGTACTTC. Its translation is CASSLEVSYEQYF.

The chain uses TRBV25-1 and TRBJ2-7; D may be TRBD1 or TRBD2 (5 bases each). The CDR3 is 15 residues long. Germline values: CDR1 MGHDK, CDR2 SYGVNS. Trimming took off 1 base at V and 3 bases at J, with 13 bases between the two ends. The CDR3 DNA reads TGTGCCAGCAGTGAATTTGGTCGGGGCCTCTACGAGCAGTACTTC. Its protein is CASSEFGRGLYEQYF.

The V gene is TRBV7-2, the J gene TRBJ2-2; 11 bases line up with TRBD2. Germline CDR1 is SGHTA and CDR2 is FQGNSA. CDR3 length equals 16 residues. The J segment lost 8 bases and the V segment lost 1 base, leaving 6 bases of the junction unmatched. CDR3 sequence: CASSLGGPSGRGELFF. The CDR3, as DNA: TGTGCCAGCAGCTTAGGAGGCCCTAGCGGGAGGGGGGAGCTGTTTTTT.

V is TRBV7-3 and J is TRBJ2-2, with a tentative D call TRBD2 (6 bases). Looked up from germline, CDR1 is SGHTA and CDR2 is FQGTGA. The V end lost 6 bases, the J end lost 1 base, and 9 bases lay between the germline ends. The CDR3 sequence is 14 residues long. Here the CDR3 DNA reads TGTGCCAGCAGAGGGGAGGAGAACACCGGGGAGCTGTTTTTT. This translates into CASRGEENTGELFF. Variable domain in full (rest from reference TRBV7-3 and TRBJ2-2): GAGVSQTPSNKVTEKGKYVELRCDPISGHTALYWYRQSLGQGPEFLIYFQGTGAADDSGLPNDRFFAVRPEGSVSTLKIQRTERGDSAVYLCASRGEENTGELFFGEGSRLTVL.

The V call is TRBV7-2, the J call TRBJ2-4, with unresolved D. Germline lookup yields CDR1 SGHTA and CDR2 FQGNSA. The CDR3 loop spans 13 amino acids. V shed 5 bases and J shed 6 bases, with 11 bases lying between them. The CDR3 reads CASSPPKGNIQYF. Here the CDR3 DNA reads TGTGCCAGCAGCCCACCCAAGGGAAACATTCAGTACTTC.

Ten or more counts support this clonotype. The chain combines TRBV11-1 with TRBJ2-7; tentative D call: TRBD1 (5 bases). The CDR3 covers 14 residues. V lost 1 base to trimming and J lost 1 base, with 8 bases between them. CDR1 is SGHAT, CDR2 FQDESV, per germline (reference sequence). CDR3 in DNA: TGTGCCAGCAGCTTAGAAAGGGGTTCCTACGAGCAGTACTTC. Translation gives CASSLERGSYEQYF.

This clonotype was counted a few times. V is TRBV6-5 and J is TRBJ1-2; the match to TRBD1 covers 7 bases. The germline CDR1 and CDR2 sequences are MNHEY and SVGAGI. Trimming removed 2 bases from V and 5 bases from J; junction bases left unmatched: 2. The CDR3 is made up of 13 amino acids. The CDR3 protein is CASSYDRDYGYTF. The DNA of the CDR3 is TGTGCCAGCAGTTACGACAGGGATTATGGCTACACCTTC.

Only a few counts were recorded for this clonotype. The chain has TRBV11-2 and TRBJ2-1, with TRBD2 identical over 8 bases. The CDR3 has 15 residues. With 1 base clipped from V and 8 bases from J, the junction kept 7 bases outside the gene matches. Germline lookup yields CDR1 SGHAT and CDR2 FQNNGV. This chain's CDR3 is CASSLAGGYPDEQFF. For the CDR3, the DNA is TGTGCCAGCAGCTTAGCGGGAGGGTATCCCGATGAGCAGTTCTTC.

The CDR3 loop reads CASSLTSGSGTTLGQFF. For the CDR3, the DNA is TGTGCCAGCAGCTTAACTAGCGGGAGTGGTACTACGCTAGGGCAGTTCTTC. V gene TRBV7-6 combines with J gene TRBJ2-1; TRBD2 matches at 11 bases. The CDR3 sequence is 17 residues long. The germline V gene encodes CDR1 SGHVS and CDR2 FNYEAQ. The V segment lost 2 bases and the J segment 12 bases; nucleotides outside the gene matches: 15. The full variable domain, its missing parts supplied by reference TRBV7-6 and TRBJ2-1, is GAGVSQSPRYKVTKRGQDVALRCDPISGHVSLYWYRQALGQGPEFLTYFNYEAQQDKSGLPNDRFSAERPEGSISTLTIQRTEQRDSAMYRCASSLTSGSGTTLGQFFGPGTRLTVL.